This section outlines one T cell receptor beta chain sequence together with its context. Its antigen specificity is not known. Base qualities were left out, and no much larger clone turns up one base away. Library preparation employed the immunoSEQ multiplex PCR assay. The immuneACCESS repertoire file appears here via TCRdb, limited to in-frame rearrangements. These files lack a portion of the clones; in checked studies, under half of the deficit traces to unresolved V genes, and the cause of the others is not known. This sample is represented by around 130,000 clones; around nine tenths of them were singletons. The ten biggest clones cover under 9% of the sample. The data originate from a study of control samples from healthy donors and cancer patients (TCRdb year 2020). The TCR originated in a man aged 45 to 65 with head and neck cancer. The sequencing sample was made of PBMCs.

The nucleotide sequence is given as TGTGCCAGCAGTGATGCCCAGCGGGGGGCCTACGAGCAGTACTTC. The resulting protein is CASSDAQRGAYEQYF. The sequence is built from TRBV6-1 and TRBJ2-7; 9 middle bases align to TRBD2. CDR1 MNHNS and CDR2 SASEGT were looked up in the germline V gene. V trim: 3 bases; J trim: 2 bases; unmatched bases: 5. From the cysteine through the phenylalanine, the CDR3 covers 15 amino acids. Only the CDR3 part of the read is kept: 45 bases, read in frame from the first base.